This T cell receptor (beta chain) was profiled in a study of T cell changes during pregnancy in multiple sclerosis. Libraries were prepared by immunoSEQ multiplex PCR; TCRdb keeps only in-frame clonotypes and omits some of them. The sample has just under 65,000 clones; around 90% are singletons. The CDR3 length is 13 residues. Germline V gene data show CDR1 as MNHEY and CDR2 as SVGAGI. V lost 7 bases to trimming and J lost 3 bases, with 12 bases between them. This sequence originates from a female donor in good health, enrolled as a control in a pregnancy study. The chain uses TRBV6-5 and TRBJ1-1; TRBD1 is a possible D gene (5 bases). Specimen: peripheral blood, collected in the second trimester of pregnancy. In DNA form, the CDR3 reads TGTGCCAGCAAGGAGGGGCTGGACACTGAAGCTTTCTTT. It specifies CASKEGLDTEAFF.